Each of the 31 T cell receptor beta chains below was sequenced from the same sample in a study of T cell changes during pregnancy in multiple sclerosis. Assay used: immunoSEQ multiplex PCR; TCRdb lists only in-frame clones, some missing. The sample lists more than 25,000 clones, 85% to 90% seen once, with about 8% in the top ten. The specimen comprised CD8+ T cells from peripheral blood mononuclear cells, sampled before pregnancy. The source of these receptors is a female donor with multiple sclerosis, enrolled in a pregnancy study.

This chain joins TRBV2 and TRBJ2-7, with 9 bases lining up with TRBD1. The CDR3 runs 14 residues. J gave up 4 bases and V 6 bases, and 7 bases lay outside the gene matches. Germline-derived CDR1 and CDR2 are SNHLY and FYNNEI. DNA of the CDR3: TGTGCCAGCAGCCAGGACAGGGGATTGTACGAGCAGTACTTC. Residues: CASSQDRGLYEQYF.

J is TRBJ2-3 and V is TRBV29-1; tentative D call: TRBD2 (5 bases). CDR1 is SQVTM, CDR2 ANQGSEA, per germline. The CDR3 has 13 amino acids. V lost 7 bases and J lost 6, with 17 bases in between. CDR3 sequence (DNA): TGCAGCGCATCTCCGGGAATCCGGGATACGCAGTATTTT. It yields the protein CSASPGIRDTQYF.

This chain joins TRBV2 and TRBJ2-4, with a tentative D call TRBD2 (7 bases). Germline values: CDR1 SNHLY, CDR2 FYNNEI. The CDR3 is 15 amino acids. V was pared by 6 bases and J by 9 bases, with 21 bases between. The DNA of the CDR3 is TGTGCCAGCAGCCCGATTGGGGGGGGCCGAGGCATTCAGTACTTC. As protein: CASSPIGGGRGIQYF. Based on the CDR3 plus reference TRBV2 and TRBJ2-4, the full variable domain is EPEVTQTPSHQVTQMGQEVILRCVPISNHLYFYWYRQILGQKVEFLVSFYNNEISEKSEIFDDQFSVERPDGSNFTLKIRSTKLEDSAMYFCASSPIGGGRGIQYFGAGTRLSVL.

CDR3 sequence: CASSLDSGQTYGYTF. CDR3 sequence (DNA): TGTGCCAGCAGCTTAGATTCGGGACAGACCTATGGCTACACCTTC. The V call is TRBV7-9, the J call TRBJ1-2; TRBD1 matches at 7 bases. Germline CDR1 SEHNR, CDR2 FQNEAQ (reference sequence). V gave up 1 base and J gave up 4 bases; unmatched junction bases: 6. The CDR3 length is 15 residues.

This clone has just one count. The V gene is TRBV27, the J gene TRBJ1-2; 8 positions agree with TRBD1. CDR3 length equals 17 residues. Germline loops: CDR1 MNHEY, CDR2 SMNVEV (reference sequence). The junction had 11 bases not matched to a gene; V was cut back by 4 bases and J by 1 base. This chain's CDR3 is CASSSTLTGGSNYGYTF. For the CDR3, the DNA is TGTGCCAGCAGTTCGACTCTAACAGGGGGGAGTAACTATGGCTACACCTTC.

The chain employs TRBV4-1 and TRBJ2-1; 9 positions agree with TRBD1. Germline V gene data show CDR1 as MGHRA and CDR2 as YSYEKL. The length of the CDR3 is 16 residues. With V trimmed by 2 bases and J by 6 bases, 8 bases remained unmatched. This chain's CDR3 is CASSQFRTGAGNEQFF. CDR3 bases: TGCGCCAGCAGCCAATTCCGGACAGGGGCGGGCAATGAGCAGTTCTTC.

As regards this clone: Germline and junction disagree at one end, which may indicate a read error. The chain carries TRBV4-3 and TRBJ2-3, with 10 nucleotides matching TRBD2. The germline gives CDR1 LGHNA, CDR2 YSLEER. The CDR3 has 19 residues. Here the CDR3 DNA reads TGCGCCAGCACCCAATACATCACAACTAGCGGGGACCTCACAGATACGCAGTATTTT. Its protein product is CASTQYITTSGDLTDTQYF.

This clone was seen a handful of times. The chain combines TRBV7-9 with TRBJ1-2, with TRBD1 as a possible D gene (5 bases). This CDR3 region has 13 residues. Trimming pared 4 bases from V and 8 bases from J, leaving 14 bases between. The germline CDR1 and CDR2 sequences are SEHNR and FQNEAQ (reference sequence). CDR3 DNA: TGTGCCAGCAGCTCAACAGGCCCACGAGGCTACACCTTC. Translating it yields CASSSTGPRGYTF.

The V call is TRBV7-8, the J call TRBJ2-7, with D possibly being TRBD1 (6 bases). V lost 5 bases and J lost 1, with 12 bases in between. Per germline, CDR1 SGHVS and CDR2 FQNEAQ. There are 14 residues in the CDR3. CDR3 in DNA: TGTGCCAGCAGCCCCGGGACATCATCCTACGAGCAGTACTTC. Amino acid sequence: CASSPGTSSYEQYF.

This clone was recorded once. CDR3 sequence: CAGGTSNYGYTF. As DNA, the CDR3 is TGTGCCGGGGGGACCTCTAACTATGGCTACACCTTC. The chain combines TRBV30 with TRBJ1-2; D is possibly TRBD1 (5 bases). The V gene's germline CDR1 is GTSNPN and CDR2 SVGIG (reference sequence). The ends were cut back, 8 bases at V and 0 bases at J, with 10 bases in the middle. The CDR3 extends over 12 amino acids.

The rearrangement uses TRBV27 and TRBJ2-1; 7 bases fit TRBD2. CDR1 is MNHEY and CDR2 is SMNVEV in the germline V gene (reference sequence). This CDR3 spans 16 amino acids. Trimming cost V 0 bases and J 4 bases; bases outside gene matches: 6. Here the CDR3 DNA reads TGTGCCAGCAGTTTATCCTACGGGACTATTTACAATGAGCAGTTCTTC. Translated: CASSLSYGTIYNEQFF.

The chain combines TRBV6-5 with TRBJ1-2; tentative D call: TRBD1 (5 bases). The V and J ends lost 7 bases and 6 bases respectively, with 18 bases between them. Germline V gives CDR1 MNHEY, CDR2 SVGAGI. The CDR3 consists of 14 residues. The CDR3 spells CASTSLEGIDGYTF. The CDR3, as DNA: TGTGCCAGCACCTCATTGGAGGGGATCGATGGCTACACCTTC.

The J gene is TRBJ2-7, the V gene TRBV5-5, with 8 positions matching TRBD1. The CDR3 extends over 13 amino acids. Germline CDR1 SGHKS, CDR2 YYEKEE (reference sequence). Unmatched junction bases numbered 9, after V lost 4 bases and J lost 9 bases. In nucleotides, the CDR3 is TGTGCCAGCAGCCCTATGGACAGGGCTAGGCAGTACTTC. Encoded protein: CASSPMDRARQYF.

The DNA for the CDR3 is TGTGCCAGCAGCTTTGGGACAGGGCCGGGAAAACTGTTTTTT. Its protein product is CASSFGTGPGKLFF. The chain employs TRBV5-6 and TRBJ1-4; 9 bases fit TRBD1. V gave up 2 bases and J gave up 10 bases; unmatched junction bases: 6. Germline V gives CDR1 SGHDT, CDR2 YYEEEE. The CDR3 extends over 14 amino acids.

CDR3 in amino acids: CAISELELTFSYEQYF. The CDR3 coding sequence is TGTGCCATCAGTGAGTTGGAGCTGACCTTCTCCTACGAGCAGTACTTC. This chain joins TRBV10-3 and TRBJ2-7; no reliable D call. The CDR3 has 16 amino acids. The germline V and J ends were trimmed by 1 base and 0 bases, with 13 bases remaining between them. Germline CDR1 reads ENHRY; CDR2 reads SYGVKD.

This chain uses TRBV27 with TRBJ2-1; TRBD2 aligns across 7 bases. There are 15 residues in the CDR3. Germline lookup yields CDR1 MNHEY and CDR2 SMNVEV (reference sequence). The V gene end was trimmed by 6 bases and the J gene end by 15 bases; junction bases not matched to a gene: 20. CDR3 sequence: CASSPWGGMGPRLFF. The CDR3 coding sequence is TGTGCCAGCAGCCCTTGGGGAGGGATGGGACCGCGTCTGTTCTTC.

The V call is TRBV7-9, the J call TRBJ1-2; D perhaps matches TRBD1 (6 bases). Germline-derived CDR1 and CDR2 are SEHNR and FQNEAQ (reference sequence). V was cut by 1 base and J by 5 bases, with 11 bases left in between. CDR3 length: 14 residues. In DNA, the CDR3 is TGTGCCAGCAGCTTAGTAGGGGGTAGATATGGCTACACCTTC. As protein: CASSLVGGRYGYTF.

The chain combines TRBV2 with TRBJ1-2; D gene ambiguous. V dropped 6 bases and J dropped 1 base, with 6 bases sitting between them. Germline loops: CDR1 SNHLY, CDR2 FYNNEI. This CDR3 region has 12 residues. The CDR3 protein is CASRSNNYGYTF. DNA for the CDR3: TGTGCCAGCAGGTCAAATAACTATGGCTACACCTTC.

The chain couples TRBV7-8 to TRBJ2-2, with 7 bases that match TRBD1. The germline CDR1 and CDR2 sequences are SGHVS and FQNEAQ. This CDR3 has 16 amino acids. V dropped 3 bases and J dropped 6; count of bases not matched to a gene: 10. In nucleotides, the CDR3 is TGTGCCAGCAGCTTTGCCGAGCAGGGGGTATCCGGGGAGCTGTTTTTT. This sequence encodes CASSFAEQGVSGELFF.

The chain joins TRBV27 to TRBJ2-7; the match to TRBD2 covers 7 bases. The V gene's germline CDR1 is MNHEY and CDR2 SMNVEV (reference sequence). The V gene end was trimmed by 0 bases and the J gene end by 6 bases; junction bases not matched to a gene: 8. This CDR3 contains 15 residues. CDR3 nucleotides: TGTGCCAGCAGTTTATCGGCCCCTAGCGGTCGCGAGCAGTACTTC. Encoded protein: CASSLSAPSGREQYF.

V gene TRBV15 combines with J gene TRBJ2-1, with D tentatively TRBD1 (5 bases). The CDR3 is 15 residues long. Germline values: CDR1 LNHNV, CDR2 YYDKDF (reference sequence). The V end was cut by 1 base, the J end by 0 bases, with 7 bases between. The CDR3, as DNA: TGTGCCACCAGCAGAGGGGGCGGCTCCTACAATGAGCAGTTCTTC. Protein sequence: CATSRGGGSYNEQFF. Together with reference TRBV15 and TRBJ2-1, the CDR3 gives the full variable domain: DAMVIQNPRYQVTQFGKPVTLSCSQTLNHNVMYWYQQKSSQAPKLLFHYYDKDFNNEADTPDNFQSRRPNTSFCFLDIRSPGLGDTAMYLCATSRGGGSYNEQFFGPGTRLTVL.

The gene calls are TRBV9 and TRBJ2-7; possibly TRBD1 for D (5 bases). The CDR3 spans 14 residues. Germline V gene data show CDR1 as SGDLS and CDR2 as YYNGEE. The V end lost 0 bases, the J end lost 5 bases, and 12 bases lay between the germline ends. DNA for the CDR3: TGTGCCAGCAGCGTAGCTGTCGCAGGGAACGAGCAGTACTTC. Its translation: CASSVAVAGNEQYF.

The CDR3 spells CASSVAGRGTGELFF. Written as DNA, the CDR3 is TGTGCCAGCAGCGTAGCTGGCAGGGGCACCGGGGAGCTGTTTTTT. The chain uses TRBV9 and TRBJ2-2; D perhaps matches TRBD1 (6 bases). Trimming took off 0 bases at V and 4 bases at J, with 10 bases between the two ends. This CDR3 region has 15 residues. The germline V gene encodes CDR1 SGDLS and CDR2 YYNGEE.

The chain is built from TRBV27 and TRBJ1-1; D is perhaps TRBD1 (5 bases). Trimming left V 1 base short and J 3 bases short, with 24 bases between. Per germline, CDR1 MNHEY and CDR2 SMNVEV (reference sequence). This CDR3 comprises 19 residues. CDR3 coding DNA: TGTGCCAGCAGTTTATTCGGTATCGCGGGGACTAGGCGCCACACTGAAGCTTTCTTT. This gives the protein CASSLFGIAGTRRHTEAFF.

J is TRBJ1-2 and V is TRBV27; 12 nucleotides line up with TRBD1. Losses at the gene ends were 5 bases for V and 4 bases for J; bases not matched to a gene: 5. Germline lookup yields CDR1 MNHEY and CDR2 SMNVEV (reference sequence). CDR3 length: 15 residues. In DNA form, the CDR3 reads TGTGCCAGCAGTCCAGGGACAGGGGGCCGCTATGGCTACACCTTC. Protein: CASSPGTGGRYGYTF.

This clone was observed many times. The chain combines TRBV5-6 with TRBJ2-7; D unresolved. The CDR3 loop spans 11 amino acids. With 0 bases removed from V and 6 bases from J, the gap between germline ends came to 4 bases. Germline V gene sequence: CDR1 SGHDT, CDR2 YYEEEE. CDR3 DNA: TGTGCCAGCAGCTTGGCCCGCGAGCAGTACTTC. Translated: CASSLAREQYF.

V and J are TRBV13 and TRBJ2-3; maybe TRBD1 (6 bases). Germline V gene sequence: CDR1 PRHDT, CDR2 FYEKMQ (reference sequence). The CDR3 is 15 residues long. V gave up 5 bases and J gave up 5 bases, with 17 bases separating them. CDR3 coding DNA: TGTGCCAGCAGCCACCTGAGGGGGAAGGGAGATACGCAGTATTTT. The encoded protein is CASSHLRGKGDTQYF.

V is TRBV27 and J is TRBJ2-2, with D perhaps matching TRBD1 (6 bases). V was cut by 6 bases and J by 6 bases, with 17 bases left in between. Germline V gene data show CDR1 as MNHEY and CDR2 as SMNVEV (reference sequence). The length of the CDR3 is 15 residues. CDR3 region: CASRQGPLGSGELFF. The CDR3 nucleotides are TGTGCCAGCAGACAGGGCCCTTTGGGTTCCGGGGAGCTGTTTTTT.

The J gene is TRBJ2-1, the V gene TRBV4-3; possible D gene TRBD1, 6 bases. Trimming cost V 5 bases and J 7 bases, with 18 bases left between them. Germline values: CDR1 LGHNA, CDR2 YSLEER. CDR3 length equals 15 residues. Here the CDR3 DNA reads TGCGCCAGCAGCAACCAGAGAGGGGGATGGAATGAGCAGTTCTTC. As protein: CASSNQRGGWNEQFF.

V and J are TRBV13 and TRBJ1-2, with D possibly TRBD1 on 6 matching bases. Looked up from germline, CDR1 is PRHDT and CDR2 is FYEKMQ (reference sequence). V lost 8 bases to trimming and J lost 7 bases, with 17 bases between them. This CDR3 region has 13 residues. The CDR3 loop is CASEAQGRVGYTF. The DNA of the CDR3 is TGTGCCAGCGAGGCACAGGGAAGGGTTGGCTACACCTTC.

The V gene is TRBV6-6, the J gene TRBJ2-3; perhaps TRBD1 as D (7 bases). This CDR3 comprises 15 residues. CDR1 MNHNY and CDR2 SVGAGI come from the germline V gene (reference sequence). The V gene lost 2 bases and the J gene lost 9 bases, with 18 bases spanning the gap. CDR3 sequence (DNA): TGTGCCAGCAGTTACGCGGAGGGGGCGGAGAGGACGCAGTATTTT. Protein: CASSYAEGAERTQYF.